This T cell receptor beta chain is from a study of blood T cell repertoires in COVID-19. Whole-study context: The United States, Italy and Spain were the sources of the acute and convalescent COVID-19 samples.

Per the authors' pipeline: Reference gene primer amplification gave nucleated cell count estimates. TCRdb's table, derived via immunoSEQ multiplex PCR, lists solely in-frame clones and lacks some. V and J calls and clone size are given by that table; D and trimming were obtained from the DNA. The table includes 110,000 or so clones, 85% detected once. Germline-derived CDR1 and CDR2 are SGHTA and FQGNSA. Trimming pared 3 bases from V and 1 base from J, leaving 9 bases between. CDR3 length equals 14 residues. Seattle's cohort entered during active infection and was followed longitudinally. The chain employs TRBV7-2 and TRBJ1-1; D not certain. Material for sequencing was peripheral blood. The TCR comes from a woman aged 60 to 75 with COVID-19, enrolled during active disease. This chain's CDR3 is CASSFVGGNTEAFF. The CDR3 region has the DNA TGTGCCAGCAGCTTTGTTGGAGGGAACACTGAAGCTTTCTTT.